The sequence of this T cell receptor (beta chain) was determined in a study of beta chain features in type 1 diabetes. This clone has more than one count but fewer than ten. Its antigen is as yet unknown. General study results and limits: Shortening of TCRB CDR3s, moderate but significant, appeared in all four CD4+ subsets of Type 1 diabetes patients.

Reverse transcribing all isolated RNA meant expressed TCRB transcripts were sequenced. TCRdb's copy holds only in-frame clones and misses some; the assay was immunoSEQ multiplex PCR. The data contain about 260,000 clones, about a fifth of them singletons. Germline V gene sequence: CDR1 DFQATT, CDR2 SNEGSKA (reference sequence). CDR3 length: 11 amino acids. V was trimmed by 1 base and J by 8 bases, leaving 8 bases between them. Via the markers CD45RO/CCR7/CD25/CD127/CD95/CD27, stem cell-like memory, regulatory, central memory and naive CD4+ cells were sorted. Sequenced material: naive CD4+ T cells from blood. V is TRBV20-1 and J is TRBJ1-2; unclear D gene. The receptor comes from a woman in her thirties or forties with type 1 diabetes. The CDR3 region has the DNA TGCAGTGCTAGAGCCCTCCGGGGCTACACCTTC. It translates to CSARALRGYTF.